This T cell receptor beta chain was sequenced during a study of blood T cell repertoires in COVID-19. Study details: PBMCs, B-cell-depleted T cells, or T cells were the source of the cDNA or gDNA that made up the material.

The protocol was immunoSEQ multiplex PCR, while the TCRdb copy is restricted to in-frame clones and leaves out a portion. The sample has some 48,000 clones, more than 75% seen once. CDR1 is SGHRS, CDR2 YFSETQ, per germline. V was clipped by 0 bases and J by 4 bases; unmatched bases: 12. CDR3 length: 17 amino acids. The origin of this receptor is a man in his 70s with active COVID-19. Sequencing used peripheral blood. The chain links TRBV5-1 to TRBJ2-5; 7 bases line up with TRBD2. The DNA for the CDR3 is TGCGCCAGCAGCTTGGGTGTAGGCGGGAGTCGTCGAGAGACCCAGTACTTC. Its protein is CASSLGVGGSRRETQYF.